Listed below are T cell receptor beta chains from one sample, sequenced in a study of T cells in Graves' hyperthyroidism and ophthalmopathy. Via MiXCR, TCRdb re-called the multiplex PCR reads, giving one row per CDR3 protein. The table includes over 500,000 distinct CDR3 sequences, 17% detected once. Specimen: blood. These TCRs come from a woman under 30 with Graves' ophthalmopathy. Each CDR3 is given with its conserved first and last residue. The D gene is left open where the match is weak. Some rows mark clone size as missing; the rest say once, few, many or name a class of expanded clone.

j_call d_call v_call clone_size cdr3_nt cdr3_aa
TRBJ2-1 TRBD2 TRBV7-3 - TGTGCCAGCAGCTCCCTCGCGGGAGTACTCAGTGAGCAGTTCTTC CASSSLAGVLSEQFF
TRBJ1-1 - TRBV7-9 - TGTGCCAGCAGCTTAGTAGGGGAAGGGTCAAACACTGAAGCTTTCTTT CASSLVGEGSNTEAFF
TRBJ2-1 - TRBV6-5 once TGTGCCAGCAGTTACGCTACGAACAATGAGCAGTTCTTC CASSYATNNEQFF
TRBJ2-7 - TRBV5-1 few TGCGCCAGCAGCTTGGACAACCAGGGGAGACAGTACTTC CASSLDNQGRQYF
TRBJ1-5 - TRBV12-3/TRBV12-4 many TGTGCCAGCACCCCGGGGGATTCTAGCAATCAGCCCCAGCATTTT CASTPGDSSNQPQHF
TRBJ2-2 TRBD2 TRBV5-1 many TGCGCCAGCAGCACCTCTAGCGGATTGAACACCGGGGAGCTGTTTTTT CASSTSSGLNTGELFF
TRBJ2-1 TRBD2 TRBV20-1 - TGCAGTGCTAGAGCGGGAGGGAACAATGAGCAGTTCTTC CSARAGGNNEQFF
TRBJ1-4 - TRBV28 many TGTGCCAGCAGTTTTAGTAGTACTAATGAAAAACTGTTTTTT CASSFSSTNEKLFF
TRBJ2-7 TRBD1 TRBV6-2/TRBV6-3 - TGTGCCAGCGCGACAGGGGGCAAGCAGTACTTC CASATGGKQYF
TRBJ2-7 - TRBV27 many TGTGCCAGCAGTTCCGTCTGGGGGGTGGCAGGGGATACCTACGAGCAGTACTTC CASSSVWGVAGDTYEQYF
TRBJ2-7 TRBD1 TRBV6-2/TRBV6-3 - TGTGCCAGCAGTGACAGGGGCCCCCATTTCGACTACAATGAGCAGTACTTC CASSDRGPHFDYNEQYF
TRBJ1-1 - TRBV4-1 - TGCGCCAGCAGCCAAGACGCAACCAGTTCATCGGGAGCTTTCTTT CASSQDATSSSGAFF
TRBJ1-4 - TRBV6-1 many TGTGCCAGCAGTGATTTTGAAGTGTCGGATGAAAAACTGTTTTTT CASSDFEVSDEKLFF
TRBJ2-3 TRBD1 TRBV6-4 - TGTGCCAGCAGTGCCGAGCCGGGACAGGGATCGACGCAGTATTTT CASSAEPGQGSTQYF
TRBJ2-2 - TRBV4-3 - TGCGCCAGCAGCCAACATGCTTCGGGAACCGGGGAGCTGTTTTTT CASSQHASGTGELFF
TRBJ1-1 TRBD1 TRBV20-1 many TGCAGTGCTCAGGGACAGCTGAACACTGAAGCTTTCTTT CSAQGQLNTEAFF
TRBJ2-2 - TRBV29-1 - TGCAGCGTTGAAGCGAGGTCCGGGGAGCTGTTTTTT CSVEARSGELFF
TRBJ2-7 - TRBV4-2 many TGTGCCAGCAGCCAAGGCAAGGAAAGCTCCTACGAGCAGTACTTC CASSQGKESSYEQYF
TRBJ2-6 - TRBV12-3/TRBV12-4 - TGTGCCAGCAGTTTAGCGCAGGGGGGCTCTGGGGCCAACGTCCTGACTTTC CASSLAQGGSGANVLTF
TRBJ1-5 - TRBV28 many TGTGCCAGCAGCCCATCGGCAGGGACTCAGCCCCAGCATTTT CASSPSAGTQPQHF
TRBJ1-1 - TRBV20-1 - TGCAGTGCTGGAGTTGGCCGGGAAGCTTTCTTT CSAGVGREAFF
TRBJ2-1 - TRBV12-5 many TGTGCTAGTGGTTTGGCGTGGACAGATGAGCAGTTCTTC CASGLAWTDEQFF
TRBJ1-3 - TRBV20-1 - TGCAGTGCTAGGTCCGGGGGAGGGTTTGCTGGAAACACCATATATTTT CSARSGGGFAGNTIYF
TRBJ2-3 - TRBV15 - TGTGCCACCAGCAGGGGGGACACAGATACGCAGTATTTT CATSRGDTDTQYF
TRBJ1-2 TRBD1 TRBV6-1 - TGTGCCAGCATATCGACAGGGACGGGCTATGGCTACACCTTC CASISTGTGYGYTF
TRBJ2-1 - TRBV5-1 few TGCGCCAGCAGCTTGTCGCCCCTAGGCATTGAGCAGTTCTTC CASSLSPLGIEQFF
TRBJ2-4 TRBD2 TRBV12-3/TRBV12-4 - TGTGCCAGCAGTTCCCGCCGGGGGGGGAAAAACATTCAGTACTTC CASSSRRGGKNIQYF
TRBJ2-7 TRBD2 TRBV6-2/TRBV6-3 few TGTGCCAGCAGTCCTCGGGGGGGCTTCTACGAGCAGTACTTC CASSPRGGFYEQYF
TRBJ2-5 - TRBV19 - TGTGCCAGTAGTTTAACAGTGGATCCCCAAGAGACCCAGTACTTC CASSLTVDPQETQYF
TRBJ1-2 - TRBV7-8 many TGTGCCAGCAGCTTAGGCGGCGTGGGTTTTTCTGGCTACACCTTC CASSLGGVGFSGYTF
TRBJ2-2 TRBD2 TRBV7-3 few TGTGCCAGCAGCGGGACTAGCGTTCATGGGGAGCTGTTTTTT CASSGTSVHGELFF
TRBJ2-7 - TRBV30 few TGTGCCTGGAGCCACAGTGGTTCTTACGAGCAGTACTTC CAWSHSGSYEQYF
TRBJ1-1 - TRBV20-1 - TGCAGTGCTAGAGAACAGACAGCCCTGAACACTGAAGCTTTCTTT CSAREQTALNTEAFF
TRBJ1-1 - TRBV9 - TGTGCCAGCAGCGACTTTGGTGAGAACACTGAAGCTTTCTTT CASSDFGENTEAFF
TRBJ2-2 TRBD2 TRBV19 few TGTGCCAGTAGTGTAACTAGCGGGAGGGTCACCGGGGAGCTGTTTTTT CASSVTSGRVTGELFF
TRBJ1-4 - TRBV12-3/TRBV12-4 many TGTGCCAGTAGCCGACAGGATCGACCAACTAATGAAAAACTGTTTTTT CASSRQDRPTNEKLFF
TRBJ2-7 - TRBV19 - TGTGCCAGTTCTATGGGGAGAACCTACGAGCAGTACTTC CASSMGRTYEQYF
TRBJ1-2 - TRBV5-1 - TGCGCCAGCAGCCACCAGACACCTAACTATGGCTACACCTTC CASSHQTPNYGYTF
TRBJ2-3 - TRBV25-1 - TGTGCCAGCAGTGAACAGGGTCTTGTCACAGATACGCAGTATTTT CASSEQGLVTDTQYF
TRBJ1-4 - TRBV20-1 many TGCAGTGCTAGAGATCTCGAGAATGAAAAACTGTTTTTT CSARDLENEKLFF
TRBJ2-2 TRBD2 TRBV11-2 medium-sized TGTGCCAGCATCAACGTCCTAGCGGGGGGTGGTACCGGGGAGCTGTTTTTT CASINVLAGGGTGELFF
TRBJ2-1 TRBD2 TRBV9 few TGTGCCAGCCAAAAAACGGGACTAGCGGGAGAGTGGTCCTACAATGAGCAGTTCTTC CASQKTGLAGEWSYNEQFF
TRBJ2-6 TRBD1 TRBV7-3 many TGTGCCAGCAGCGCTACAGGGGCCGCGAAACCTGGGGCCAACGTCCTGACTTTC CASSATGAAKPGANVLTF
TRBJ2-3 TRBD2 TRBV29-1 few TGCAGCGTCTACCGGACTAGCGGGCCTAGCACAGATACGCAGTATTTT CSVYRTSGPSTDTQYF
TRBJ2-5 TRBD1 TRBV7-9 - TGTGCCAGCAGCTTACCGCTACAGGGGACCCAAGAGACCCAGTACTTC CASSLPLQGTQETQYF
TRBJ1-4 - TRBV20-1 - TGCAGTGCTAGCCCAAACGCAGCATCTAATGAAAAACTGTTTTTT CSASPNAASNEKLFF
TRBJ1-5 - TRBV10-3 few TGTGCCATCAGTGATGAGGGGAATCAGCCCCAGCATTTT CAISDEGNQPQHF
TRBJ1-6 TRBD1 TRBV11-2 many TGTGCCAGCAGCTTAAGGACAGGCTATAATTCACCCCTCCACTTT CASSLRTGYNSPLHF
TRBJ2-1 - TRBV6-2/TRBV6-3 many TGTGCCAGCAGTTACTCTCGCCATGAGCAGTTCTTC CASSYSRHEQFF
TRBJ2-5 - TRBV9 - TGTGCCAGCAGCCAATCGGGGATACAAGAGACCCAGTACTTC CASSQSGIQETQYF
TRBJ2-1 - TRBV7-2 many TGTGCCAGCAGCTTCCGAGTACAAAATGAGCAGTTCTTC CASSFRVQNEQFF
TRBJ1-2 - TRBV5-6 - TGTGCCAGCAGCCAAATACGGGGACCTGGCTACACCTTC CASSQIRGPGYTF
TRBJ2-3 TRBD2 TRBV13 - TGTGCCAGCAGCTTTGAAGCGGGAGCGCACACAGATACGCAGTATTTT CASSFEAGAHTDTQYF
TRBJ1-5 TRBD1 TRBV20-1 - TGCAGTGCCATACCGGGACAGGGGAGATATGGCAATCAGCCCCAGCATTTT CSAIPGQGRYGNQPQHF
TRBJ2-7 - TRBV28 many TGTGCCAGCAGTTTATCCTATGACAGTACCTCCTACGAGCAGTACTTC CASSLSYDSTSYEQYF
TRBJ2-6 - TRBV19 - TGTGCCAGTAGCCTTTCAGGGGTCTCTGGGGCCAACGTCCTGACTTTC CASSLSGVSGANVLTF
TRBJ2-3 - TRBV28 many TGTGCCAGCAGTTTATTGGGGGAGTTGGATACGCAGTATTTT CASSLLGELDTQYF
TRBJ2-5 TRBD2 TRBV5-1 - TGCGCCAGCAGCTCGCGGGGGGGAAAAGAGACCCAGTACTTC CASSSRGGKETQYF
TRBJ1-5 - TRBV6-1 few TGTGCCAGCAGTGAAGAGGGGCTTCCTGGCAATCAGCCCCAGCATTTT CASSEEGLPGNQPQHF
TRBJ2-1 TRBD2 TRBV11-1 many TGTGCCAGCAGCTTAGCTAGACTAGCGGGAGTTAATGAGCAGTTCTTC CASSLARLAGVNEQFF